This TCR beta chain stems from a study of blood T cell repertoires in COVID-19. Study summary: Whether acute or convalescent, the COVID-19 samples came from the United States, Italy and Spain.

Trimming pared 3 bases from V and 0 bases from J, leaving 9 bases between. This CDR3 spans 15 amino acids. Germline CDR1 reads LNHDA; CDR2 reads SQIVND (reference sequence). Sequenced by immunoSEQ multiplex PCR; TCRdb stores in-frame clones only, minus some. The repertoire holds about 54,000 clones, around 83% seen once, with 1.5% to 2% in the top ten. Material: peripheral blood. This TCR was recovered from a woman aged 55-69 years with acute or convalescent COVID-19. This chain connects TRBV19 to TRBJ1-5; unclear D gene. CDR3 nucleotides: TGTGCCAGTAGTATTATCAGGTATAGCAATCAGCCCCAGCATTTT. Protein product: CASSIIRYSNQPQHF.